Listed here is a single TCR beta chain. The target antigen is unknown. An equimolar mix of two oligonucleotides served as the beta constant-region primer for TRBC1 and TRBC2. Ligated cDNA was amplified by four rounds of PCR with nested alpha and beta constant-region primers and SP2. One entry per CDR3 protein results from TCRdb running MiXCR on the UMI-ligation and nested PCR reads. Found here are about 150,000 distinct CDR3 sequences, approximately 22% of them singletons; the top ten hold 0.11%. The CDR3 totals 15 residues. Germline lookup yields CDR1 MGHDK and CDR2 SYGVNS. Deletions cut 9 bases from V and 0 bases from J, with 17 bases between. Sequential positive selection took CD4 T cells first, then CD8 T cells. These data originate in a study of naive and memory T cell subsets. General study results and limits: In naive cells, over 85% of TCR sequences were seen only once. A few larger clonotypes appeared in naive repertoires, especially CD8, possibly memory cells re-expressing CD45RA.

J is TRBJ1-1 and V is TRBV25-1; no clear D. The sequence derives from a human donor in good health. Specimen: naive CD4+ T cells from blood. The CDR3 sequence: CASTGGWSVNTEAFF. CDR3 DNA: TGTGCCAGTACGGGAGGGTGGTCCGTGAACACTGAAGCTTTCTTT.